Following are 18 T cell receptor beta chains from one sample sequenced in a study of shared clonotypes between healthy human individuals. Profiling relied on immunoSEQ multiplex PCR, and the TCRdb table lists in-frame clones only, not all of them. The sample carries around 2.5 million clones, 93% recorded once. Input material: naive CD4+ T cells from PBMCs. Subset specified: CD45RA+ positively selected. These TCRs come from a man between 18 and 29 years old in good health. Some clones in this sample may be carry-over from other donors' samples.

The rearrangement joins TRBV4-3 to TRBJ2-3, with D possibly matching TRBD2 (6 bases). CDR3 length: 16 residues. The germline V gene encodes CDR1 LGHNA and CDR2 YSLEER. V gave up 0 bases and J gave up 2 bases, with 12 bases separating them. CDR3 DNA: TGCGCCAGCAGCCAAGAAGGCGGGACCCCCACAGATACGCAGTATTTT. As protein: CASSQEGGTPTDTQYF.

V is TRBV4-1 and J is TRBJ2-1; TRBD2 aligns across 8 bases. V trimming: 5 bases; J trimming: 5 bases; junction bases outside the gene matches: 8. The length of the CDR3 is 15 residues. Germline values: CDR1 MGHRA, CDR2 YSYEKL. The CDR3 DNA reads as TGCGCCAGCAGCACCCCGGGACTAGTAAACAATGAGCAGTTCTTC. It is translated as CASSTPGLVNNEQFF.

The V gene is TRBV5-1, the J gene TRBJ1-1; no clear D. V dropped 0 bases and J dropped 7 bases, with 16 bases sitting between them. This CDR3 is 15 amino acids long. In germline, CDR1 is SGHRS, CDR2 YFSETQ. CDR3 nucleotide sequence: TGCGCCAGCAGCTTGGCCGTCCCTCGGGGTGGTGAAGCTTTCTTT. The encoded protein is CASSLAVPRGGEAFF.

In DNA form, the CDR3 reads TGTGCCAGCAGCCCCGGGATGGGGCTTCGGGAGACCCAGTACTTC. Amino acid sequence: CASSPGMGLRETQYF. This chain joins TRBV5-6 and TRBJ2-5; D tentatively reads TRBD1 or TRBD2 (5 bases each). Deletions cut 4 bases from V and 5 bases from J, with 18 bases between. The CDR3 is made up of 15 amino acids. The germline V gene has CDR1 SGHDT and CDR2 YYEEEE.

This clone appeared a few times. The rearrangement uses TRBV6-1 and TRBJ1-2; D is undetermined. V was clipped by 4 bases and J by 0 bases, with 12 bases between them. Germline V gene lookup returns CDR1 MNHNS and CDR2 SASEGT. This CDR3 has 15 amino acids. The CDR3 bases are TGTGCCAGCAGTGTAACAAGGCAAGCTAACTATGGCTACACCTTC. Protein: CASSVTRQANYGYTF.

The CDR3 here is CASSQTSGLAGLETQYF. As DNA, the CDR3 is TGTGCCAGCAGCCAAACCTCGGGACTAGCGGGATTAGAGACCCAGTACTTC. This chain links TRBV7-8 with TRBJ2-5; 13 bases match TRBD2. The CDR3 covers 17 residues. V shed 5 bases, J shed 4 bases, and the junction held 10 bases outside the gene matches. Germline V lookup: CDR1 SGHVS, CDR2 FQNEAQ.

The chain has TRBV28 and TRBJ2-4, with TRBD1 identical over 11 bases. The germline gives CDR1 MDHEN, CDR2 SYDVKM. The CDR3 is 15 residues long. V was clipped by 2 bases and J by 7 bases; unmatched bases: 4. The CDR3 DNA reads TGTGCCAGCAGTTTAGGACAGGGGGCTGGGAACATTCAGTACTTC. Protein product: CASSLGQGAGNIQYF.

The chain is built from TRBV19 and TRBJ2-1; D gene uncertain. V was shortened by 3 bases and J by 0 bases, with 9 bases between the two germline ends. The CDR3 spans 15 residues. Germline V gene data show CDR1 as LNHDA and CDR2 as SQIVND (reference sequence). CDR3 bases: TGTGCCAGTAGTATGATACCTAGCTCCTACAATGAGCAGTTCTTC. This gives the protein CASSMIPSSYNEQFF.

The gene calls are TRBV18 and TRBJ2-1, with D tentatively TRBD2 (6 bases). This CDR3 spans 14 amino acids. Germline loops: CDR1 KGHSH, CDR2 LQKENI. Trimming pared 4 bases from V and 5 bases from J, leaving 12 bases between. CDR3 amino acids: CASSRGLQDNEQFF. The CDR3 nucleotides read TGTGCCAGCTCACGGGGACTGCAAGACAATGAGCAGTTCTTC.

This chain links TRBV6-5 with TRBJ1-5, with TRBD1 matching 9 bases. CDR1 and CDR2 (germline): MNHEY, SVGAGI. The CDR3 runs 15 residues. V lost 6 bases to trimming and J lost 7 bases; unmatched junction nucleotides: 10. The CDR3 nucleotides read TGTGCCAGCAGGAAGGACAGGGGAGGAGGACAGCCCCAGCATTTT. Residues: CASRKDRGGGQPQHF.

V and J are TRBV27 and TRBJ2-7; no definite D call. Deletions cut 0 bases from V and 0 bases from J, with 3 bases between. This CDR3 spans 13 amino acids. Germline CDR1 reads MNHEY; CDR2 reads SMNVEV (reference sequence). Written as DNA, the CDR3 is TGTGCCAGCAGTTTATCTCTCTCCTACGAGCAGTACTTC. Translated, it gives CASSLSLSYEQYF.

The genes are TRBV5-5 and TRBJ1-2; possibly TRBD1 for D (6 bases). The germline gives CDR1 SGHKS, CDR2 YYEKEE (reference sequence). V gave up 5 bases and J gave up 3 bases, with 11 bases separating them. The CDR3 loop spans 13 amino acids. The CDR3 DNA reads TGTGCCAGCAGGAAGGGGGGTGACTATGGCTACACCTTC. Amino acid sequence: CASRKGGDYGYTF.

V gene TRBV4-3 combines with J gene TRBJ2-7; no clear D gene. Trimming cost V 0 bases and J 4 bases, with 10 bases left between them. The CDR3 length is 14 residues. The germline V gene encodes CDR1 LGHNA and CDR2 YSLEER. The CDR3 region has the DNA TGCGCCAGCAGCCAAGACACGATGGGGTACGAGCAGTACTTC. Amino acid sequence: CASSQDTMGYEQYF.

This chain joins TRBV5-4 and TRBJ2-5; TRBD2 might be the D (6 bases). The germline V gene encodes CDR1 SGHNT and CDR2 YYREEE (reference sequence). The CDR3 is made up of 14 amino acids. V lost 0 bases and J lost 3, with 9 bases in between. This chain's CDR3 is CASSLVGGKETQYF. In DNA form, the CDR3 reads TGTGCCAGCAGCTTGGTCGGGGGAAAAGAGACCCAGTACTTC.

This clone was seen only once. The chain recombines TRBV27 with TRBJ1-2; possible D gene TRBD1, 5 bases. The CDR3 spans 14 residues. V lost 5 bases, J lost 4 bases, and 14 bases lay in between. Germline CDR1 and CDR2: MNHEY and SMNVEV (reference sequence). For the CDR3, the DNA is TGTGCCAGCAGTCGTAAAGGGGAAGGCTATGGCTACACCTTC. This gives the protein CASSRKGEGYGYTF.

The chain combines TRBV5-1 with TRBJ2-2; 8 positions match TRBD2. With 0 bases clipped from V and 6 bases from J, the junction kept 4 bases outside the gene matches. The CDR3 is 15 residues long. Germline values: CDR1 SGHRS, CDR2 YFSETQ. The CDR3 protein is CASSLGASGSGELFF. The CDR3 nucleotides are TGCGCCAGCAGCTTGGGGGCTAGCGGGTCCGGGGAGCTGTTTTTT.

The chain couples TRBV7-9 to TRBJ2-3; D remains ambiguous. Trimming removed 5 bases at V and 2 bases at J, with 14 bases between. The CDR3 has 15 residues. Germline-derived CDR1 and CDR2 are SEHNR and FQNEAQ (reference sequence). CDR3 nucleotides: TGTGCCAGCAGCCTCGGACCCCCGGACACAGATACGCAGTATTTT. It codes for CASSLGPPDTDTQYF. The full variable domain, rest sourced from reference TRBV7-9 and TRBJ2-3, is DTGVSQNPRHKITKRGQNVTFRCDPISEHNRLYWYRQTLGQGPEFLTYFQNEAQLEKSRLLSDRFSAERPKGSFSTLEIQRTEQGDSAMYLCASSLGPPDTDTQYFGPGTRLTVL.

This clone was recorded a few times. The DNA for the CDR3 is TGTGCCAGCAACCCACTGTGGGACGGCGGCCCCGACTATGGCTACACCTTC. It encodes CASNPLWDGGPDYGYTF. The chain has TRBV28 and TRBJ1-2, with D tentatively TRBD1 (5 bases). Trimming left V 7 bases short and J 3 bases short, with 24 bases between. The germline V gene has CDR1 MDHEN and CDR2 SYDVKM. This CDR3 spans 17 amino acids.